These 30 T cell receptor beta chains were sequenced from one sample in a study of blood T cell repertoires in COVID-19. Method: immunoSEQ multiplex PCR; TCRdb's copy keeps in-frame clones and lacks some. The sample lists roughly 100,000 clones, about 85% occurring once. The sequencing sample was made of peripheral blood. The origin of the receptors is a man between 50 and 59 years old with active COVID-19.

There are a few counts of this clone. The chain couples TRBV10-3 to TRBJ2-7; 7 bases are a match to TRBD2. Trimming at V came to 2 bases and at J to 2 bases, leaving 6 bases not matched to a gene. CDR1 and CDR2 (germline): ENHRY, SYGVKD. The CDR3 has 15 amino acids. The CDR3 loop reads CAISEGRGGAYEQYF. The CDR3 DNA sequence: TGTGCCATCAGTGAGGGGCGGGGAGGGGCCTACGAGCAGTACTTC.

V is TRBV7-9 and J is TRBJ2-3; no firm D call. Germline V CDR1 and CDR2: SEHNR, FQNEAQ (reference sequence). This CDR3 has 14 amino acids. Trimming pared 8 bases from V and 0 bases from J, leaving 12 bases between. The CDR3 region has the DNA TGTGCCAGCTTAGATCTTTGGAGCACAGATACGCAGTATTTT. This translates into CASLDLWSTDTQYF.

The chain uses TRBV4-3 and TRBJ1-1; TRBD1 aligns across 10 bases. Germline V CDR1 and CDR2: LGHNA, YSLEER. J gave up 5 bases and V 0 bases, and 6 bases lay outside the gene matches. The CDR3 has 16 residues. CDR3 nucleotides: TGCGCCAGCAGCCAAGATGACAGGGGGCGAGGGACTGAAGCTTTCTTT. Amino acids: CASSQDDRGRGTEAFF.

The rearrangement joins TRBV6-5 to TRBJ1-5; D is uncertain. The germline V gene encodes CDR1 MNHEY and CDR2 SVGAGI. Trimming removed 0 bases from V and 4 bases from J, with 7 bases in between. CDR3 size: 14 residues. The CDR3 here is CASSYSSGNQPQHF. DNA for the CDR3: TGTGCCAGCAGTTACTCGAGCGGGAATCAGCCCCAGCATTTT.

The V call is TRBV10-3, the J call TRBJ2-3, with TRBD1 matching 9 bases. This CDR3 has 17 amino acids. Germline V gives CDR1 ENHRY, CDR2 SYGVKD. V lost 6 bases, J lost 1 base, and 11 bases stayed unmatched. The CDR3 sequence is CAISKGQGNSGTDTQYF. CDR3 nucleotides: TGTGCCATCAGCAAGGGACAGGGCAATAGTGGCACAGATACGCAGTATTTT.

The gene calls are TRBV5-5 and TRBJ1-6; 8 nucleotides match TRBD1. V was clipped by 4 bases and J by 6 bases; unmatched bases: 6. This CDR3 spans 15 amino acids. Germline-derived CDR1 and CDR2 are SGHKS and YYEKEE (reference sequence). DNA of the CDR3: TGTGCCAGCAGCGCCCGGACAGGGAGTAATTCACCCCTCCACTTT. Its protein product is CASSARTGSNSPLHF.

The V call is TRBV18, the J call TRBJ1-2, with D tentatively TRBD1 (5 bases). With 3 bases removed from V and 4 bases from J, the gap between germline ends came to 12 bases. The CDR3 length is 14 residues. Germline V gene data show CDR1 as KGHSH and CDR2 as LQKENI. This chain's CDR3 is CASSPERGGYGYTF. CDR3 sequence (DNA): TGTGCCAGCTCACCGGAAAGGGGCGGCTATGGCTACACCTTC.

The chain uses TRBV11-2 and TRBJ2-3; D possibly corresponds to TRBD2 (5 bases). V was pared by 5 bases and J by 1 base, with 10 bases between. Germline assignment: CDR1 SGHAT and CDR2 FQNNGV. The CDR3 loop spans 14 amino acids. CDR3 loop: CASSPIGGTDTQYF. The CDR3 nucleotides read TGTGCCAGCAGCCCGATCGGGGGCACAGATACGCAGTATTTT.

This chain connects TRBV7-9 to TRBJ1-2, with 9 positions matching TRBD1. Germline CDR1 SEHNR, CDR2 FQNEAQ (reference sequence). The V segment lost 6 bases and the J segment 4 bases; nucleotides outside the gene matches: 9. CDR3 size: 15 residues. CDR3 residues: CASRTTDRGTYGYTF. DNA of the CDR3: TGTGCCAGCAGGACTACCGACAGGGGGACCTATGGCTACACCTTC.

The V call is TRBV19, the J call TRBJ1-5; 7 positions agree with TRBD1. Germline CDR1 LNHDA, CDR2 SQIVND (reference sequence). V shed 5 bases, J shed 2 bases, and the junction held 12 bases outside the gene matches. The CDR3 totals 17 residues. CDR3 protein: CASSPGRWTGGNQPQHF. The CDR3 coding sequence is TGTGCCAGTAGTCCCGGCCGGTGGACAGGTGGCAATCAGCCCCAGCATTTT.

This sequence joins TRBV18 and TRBJ1-2; perhaps TRBD1 as D (5 bases). The V and J ends lost 5 bases and 2 bases respectively, with 12 bases between them. The CDR3 is made up of 14 amino acids. Germline V gene sequence: CDR1 KGHSH, CDR2 LQKENI. The CDR3 DNA reads TGTGCCAGCTCATCCACAGGTAGAAACTATGGCTACACCTTC. As protein: CASSSTGRNYGYTF.

This clone was detected only once. This chain links TRBV20-1 with TRBJ2-7, with unresolved D. V was cut by 1 base and J by 4 bases, with 5 bases left in between. The germline V gene has CDR1 DFQATT and CDR2 SNEGSKA (reference sequence). The CDR3 has 11 amino acids. This CDR3 reads CSARVKYEQYF. DNA for the CDR3: TGCAGTGCTAGAGTCAAATACGAGCAGTACTTC.

The chain is built from TRBV6-6 and TRBJ1-2; TRBD1 might be the D (6 bases). CDR1 is MNHNY, CDR2 SVGAGI, per germline (reference sequence). The ends were cut back, 5 bases at V and 7 bases at J, with 20 bases in the middle. This CDR3 has 15 amino acids. CDR3 nucleotides: TGTGCCAGCAGTCTACCTGGACAGCGAGGAGGTGGCTACACCTTC. Amino acids: CASSLPGQRGGGYTF.

This chain links TRBV20-1 with TRBJ1-5; 8 nucleotides align to TRBD1. The junction had 10 bases not matched to a gene; V was cut back by 6 bases and J by 0 bases. Per germline, CDR1 DFQATT and CDR2 SNEGSKA (reference sequence). CDR3 size: 16 residues. CDR3 sequence: CSASRRDRISNQPQHF. CDR3 sequence (DNA): TGCAGTGCGAGTCGCCGGGACAGGATTAGCAATCAGCCCCAGCATTTT.

This clone is a singleton in its sample. The chain links TRBV15 to TRBJ2-3, with D hard to call. The ends were cut back, 8 bases at V and 2 bases at J, with 17 bases in the middle. Germline-derived CDR1 and CDR2 are LNHNV and YYDKDF (reference sequence). The CDR3 runs 15 residues. Here the CDR3 reads CATSDSNPSTDTQYF. The CDR3 nucleotides read TGTGCCACCTCCGACTCCAACCCCTCCACAGATACGCAGTATTTT.

V and J are TRBV7-2 and TRBJ2-7, with TRBD2 identical over 7 bases. Germline CDR1 and CDR2: SGHTA and FQGNSA. The CDR3 has 12 amino acids. After removal of 3 bases from V and 6 bases from J, the junction contained 2 bases not matched to a gene. In nucleotides, the CDR3 is TGTGCCAGCAGCTTTGGGGGGGGCGAGCAGTACTTC. Translation gives CASSFGGGEQYF.

This clone was seen a few times. This chain connects TRBV4-1 to TRBJ2-5; 15 positions agree with TRBD2. CDR1 is MGHRA, CDR2 YSYEKL, per germline. V trimming: 3 bases; J trimming: 5 bases; junction bases outside the gene matches: 13. This CDR3 has 19 residues. The CDR3 loop is CASSHPGLAGGPERETQYF. In DNA, the CDR3 is TGCGCCAGCAGCCACCCCGGACTAGCGGGGGGGCCGGAGCGGGAGACCCAGTACTTC.

The J gene is TRBJ2-7, the V gene TRBV4-1; TRBD1 matches 8 bases. The V segment lost 0 bases and the J segment 4 bases; nucleotides outside the gene matches: 2. The CDR3 is 14 amino acids. Germline-derived CDR1 and CDR2 are MGHRA and YSYEKL. DNA of the CDR3: TGCGCCAGCAGCCAAGAACAGGGGGAGTACGAGCAGTACTTC. It yields the protein CASSQEQGEYEQYF.

V gene TRBV6-6 combines with J gene TRBJ1-4; tentative D call: TRBD1 (6 bases). This CDR3 is built from 14 residues. Trimming took off 5 bases at V and 4 bases at J, with 11 bases between the two ends. Germline-derived CDR1 and CDR2 are MNHNY and SVGAGI (reference sequence). Here the CDR3 DNA reads TGTGCCAGCAGTAGAGGACAGCTTAATGAAAAACTGTTTTTT. This encodes CASSRGQLNEKLFF.

This chain connects TRBV27 to TRBJ2-7; 12 bases align to TRBD1. CDR1 is MNHEY and CDR2 is SMNVEV in the germline V gene (reference sequence). Trimming at V came to 8 bases and at J to 5 bases, leaving 7 bases not matched to a gene. This CDR3 is 14 amino acids long. CDR3 residues: CASWTRDRGHEQYF. The CDR3 bases are TGTGCCAGCTGGACCCGGGACAGGGGGCACGAGCAGTACTTC.

The chain joins TRBV7-8 to TRBJ1-2, with D possibly being TRBD1 (5 bases). The CDR3 runs 13 residues. Germline CDR1 reads SGHVS; CDR2 reads FQNEAQ. V was trimmed by 1 base and J by 8 bases, leaving 11 bases between them. The CDR3 DNA sequence: TGTGCCAGCAGCTTAGTCGGGGGGAGAGGCTACACCTTC. It encodes CASSLVGGRGYTF.

V and J are TRBV2 and TRBJ1-3; no reliable D call. The CDR3 runs 14 residues. Germline CDR1 is SNHLY and CDR2 is FYNNEI. The ends were cut back, 6 bases at V and 4 bases at J, with 13 bases in the middle. This chain's CDR3 is CASRETTTGNTIYF. CDR3 DNA sequence: TGTGCCAGCAGGGAGACCACCACGGGAAACACCATATATTTT.

This clone was picked up one time. The rearrangement uses TRBV7-2 and TRBJ2-7, with D hard to call. V lost 5 bases and J 6 bases, leaving 11 bases between the germline ends. The CDR3 totals 12 residues. Germline V gene sequence: CDR1 SGHTA, CDR2 FQGNSA. The CDR3 nucleotides read TGTGCCAGCAGCCCTAAATTAACCGAGCAGTACTTC. It is translated as CASSPKLTEQYF.

This chain links TRBV7-2 with TRBJ2-6; 8 nucleotides align to TRBD1. This CDR3 has 16 residues. Per germline, CDR1 SGHTA and CDR2 FQGNSA. With V trimmed by 5 bases and J by 2 bases, 5 bases remained unmatched. The CDR3, as DNA: TGTGCCAGCAGCACCGCGACAGGGGCTGGGGCCAACGTCCTGACTTTC. It encodes CASSTATGAGANVLTF.

The chain carries TRBV5-1 and TRBJ1-2, with 7 bases aligning to TRBD1. The V gene end was trimmed by 4 bases and the J gene end by 8 bases; junction bases not matched to a gene: 14. Germline V gene data show CDR1 as SGHRS and CDR2 as YFSETQ. The CDR3 is made up of 15 amino acids. Here the CDR3 DNA reads TGCGCCAGCAGCCCCCAGGACAGGCCGGTGTTGGGCTACACCTTC. It encodes CASSPQDRPVLGYTF.

The chain joins TRBV2 to TRBJ1-1, with 7 bases that match TRBD1. Germline V gives CDR1 SNHLY, CDR2 FYNNEI. V was pared by 6 bases and J by 0 bases, with 10 bases of the junction left unmatched. The CDR3 spans 16 residues. DNA of the CDR3: TGTGCCAGCAGCGACAGGGAGTATAGGGTGAACACTGAAGCTTTCTTT. It translates to CASSDREYRVNTEAFF.

The chain links TRBV3-1 (or the pseudogene TRBV3-2) to TRBJ2-5; 13 bases match TRBD2. V was clipped by 0 bases and J by 13 bases; unmatched bases: 5. Germline-derived CDR1 and CDR2 are LGHDT and YNNKEL (reference sequence). The CDR3 is 14 amino acids. The CDR3 protein is CASSQERLAGGWYF. CDR3 nucleotide sequence: TGTGCCAGCAGCCAAGAACGACTAGCGGGGGGCTGGTACTTC.

The chain couples TRBV5-6 to TRBJ1-2; 9 nucleotides match TRBD1. CDR1 is SGHDT, CDR2 YYEEEE, per germline. The CDR3 is 15 amino acids. V dropped 0 bases and J dropped 4; count of bases not matched to a gene: 4. CDR3 nucleotide sequence: TGTGCCAGCAGCTTGGGCTTGACAGGGGGCTATGGCTACACCTTC. Amino acid sequence: CASSLGLTGGYGYTF.

This sequence joins TRBV3-1 (or the pseudogene TRBV3-2) and TRBJ2-7; 9 positions match TRBD1. The V gene end was trimmed by 0 bases and the J gene end by 8 bases; junction bases not matched to a gene: 8. CDR1 LGHDT and CDR2 YNNKEL come from the germline V gene (reference sequence). The CDR3 consists of 15 residues. CDR3 nucleotide sequence: TGTGCCAGCAGCCAAGAAGGGACAGGGCGTACCAAGCAGTACTTC. Translated, it gives CASSQEGTGRTKQYF.

CDR3 sequence reads: CACKTPGLEEETQYF. The CDR3, as DNA: TGTGCCTGTAAAACCCCGGGACTAGAGGAAGAGACCCAGTACTTC. The chain has TRBV30 and TRBJ2-5; 8 bases fit TRBD2. The CDR3 contains 15 residues. Per the germline V gene, CDR1 is GTSNPN and CDR2 is SVGIG (reference sequence). V was clipped by 6 bases and J by 3 bases; unmatched bases: 12.